This T cell receptor (beta chain) derives from a study of blood T cell repertoires in COVID-19. The method was immunoSEQ multiplex PCR; TCRdb's version includes in-frame clones alone and lacks a portion of them. Of 150,000 to 200,000 clones in the sample, roughly 90% were seen once. The J segment lost 4 bases and the V segment lost 3 bases, leaving 3 bases of the junction unmatched. CDR3 length: 15 residues. In germline, CDR1 is MGHRA, CDR2 YSYEKL. V and J are TRBV4-1 and TRBJ2-2; 9 bases agree with TRBD2. This receptor was identified in a woman aged 45-65 years with acute or convalescent COVID-19. Sequenced: peripheral blood. For the CDR3, the DNA is TGCGCCAGCAGCCAGACGGGACTAGCCACCGGGGAGCTGTTTTTT. This sequence encodes CASSQTGLATGELFF.